The 17 T cell receptor beta chains below were found in one sample sequenced in a study of regulatory T cells in long-lasting Graves disease. Time point reported: persistent/refractory GD, antithyroid drugs over 5 years with positive TRAb. Isolated PBMC RNA provided the starting material for the TCR library. Building the TCR beta libraries relied on iRepertoire HTBI primers, and CDR3 regions underwent Arm-PCR. TCRdb used MiXCR to reprocess the multiplex PCR reads, holding one entry per CDR3 protein. The profile shows roughly 700,000 distinct CDR3 sequences, about 32% of them singletons. Source: peripheral blood mononuclear cells (PBMCs), taken when the disease was refractory, from a patient treated with antithyroid drugs. The origin of the receptors is a female donor with Graves disease.

The rearrangement joins TRBV9 to TRBJ1-2, with a tentative D call TRBD1 (5 bases). The CDR3 is made up of 15 amino acids. Trimming took 0 bases from V and 4 from J, leaving 13 bases between them. From germline, CDR1 is SGDLS and CDR2 YYNGEE. CDR3 protein: CASSVGSDRSYGYTF. CDR3 bases: TGTGCCAGCAGCGTAGGATCCGACAGAAGCTATGGCTACACCTTC.

In its sample, this clonotype was seen many times. The V gene is TRBV6-1, the J gene TRBJ2-7, with a weak D call TRBD2 (6 bases). The germline V gene encodes CDR1 MNHNS and CDR2 SASEGT. The V and J ends lost 6 bases and 3 bases respectively, with 9 bases between them. This CDR3 is 12 amino acids long. The CDR3 DNA reads TGTGCCAGCAGGGCGGGAAACTACGAGCAGTACTTC. It encodes CASRAGNYEQYF.

The chain has TRBV6-1 and TRBJ2-7; 7 bases fit TRBD2. V dropped 6 bases and J dropped 5; count of bases not matched to a gene: 13. This CDR3 region has 15 residues. Germline CDR1 is MNHNS and CDR2 is SASEGT. CDR3 amino acids: CASSLVAGEIHEQYF. In DNA, the CDR3 is TGTGCCAGCAGCTTAGTGGCGGGAGAAATCCACGAGCAGTACTTC.

There are a few counts of this clonotype. The chain is built from TRBV10-3 and TRBJ1-1; D unclear. The CDR3 spans 14 residues. Germline CDR1 and CDR2: ENHRY and SYGVKD. Deletions cut 0 bases from V and 1 base from J, with 6 bases between. The CDR3 reads CAISESAGNTEAFF. For the CDR3, the DNA is TGTGCCATCAGTGAGTCGGCAGGGAACACTGAAGCTTTCTTT.

This clonotype came up a few times. The rearrangement joins TRBV20-1 to TRBJ1-2; a possible D gene is TRBD1 (5 bases). CDR1 DFQATT and CDR2 SNEGSKA come from the germline V gene (reference sequence). V lost 3 bases and J lost 2, with 13 bases in between. CDR3 length: 14 residues. The CDR3 protein is CSASGEGRNYGYTF. In DNA, the CDR3 is TGCAGTGCTAGTGGGGAGGGACGGAACTATGGCTACACCTTC.

About this clonotype itself: One base away lies a much larger clone, so this may be a sequencing read error. The chain carries TRBV9 and TRBJ1-1; D is unresolved. There are 12 residues in the CDR3. Germline CDR1 is SGDLS and CDR2 is YYNGEE. The V and J ends lost 3 bases and 3 bases respectively, with 6 bases between them. As DNA, the CDR3 is TGTGCCAGCAGCGCAAGCTACACTGAAGCTTTCTTT. Protein sequence: CASSASYTEAFF.

This clonotype has a handful of counts. The chain has TRBV7-2 and TRBJ1-2; 8 bases agree with TRBD1. V trimming: 5 bases; J trimming: 4 bases; junction bases outside the gene matches: 15. Germline V gene lookup returns CDR1 SGHTA and CDR2 FQGNSA. The CDR3 covers 17 residues. CDR3 sequence (DNA): TGTGCCAGCAGCAATAGACAGGGGATGGGCATATCCTATGGCTACACCTTC. It is translated as CASSNRQGMGISYGYTF.

This rearrangement joins TRBV6-1 to TRBJ1-2; D ambiguous. This CDR3 has 13 amino acids. V was clipped by 7 bases and J by 5 bases, with 14 bases between them. Per the germline V gene, CDR1 is MNHNS and CDR2 is SASEGT. The CDR3 protein is CASTPLPAYGYTF. The DNA of the CDR3 is TGTGCCAGCACTCCCCTCCCGGCTTATGGCTACACCTTC.

This chain uses TRBV7-9 with TRBJ2-7, with TRBD1 matching 7 bases. The CDR3 sequence is 13 residues long. Germline loops: CDR1 SEHNR, CDR2 FQNEAQ (reference sequence). The V segment lost 5 bases and the J segment 2 bases; nucleotides outside the gene matches: 3. The CDR3 region has the DNA TGTGCCAGCAGCAATGGACAGGCCTACGAGCAGTACTTC. Translating gives CASSNGQAYEQYF.

There are many counts of this clonotype. The gene calls are TRBV28 and TRBJ1-1, with D hard to call. Germline V gene lookup returns CDR1 MDHEN and CDR2 SYDVKM. Trimming removed 4 bases at V and 3 bases at J, with 12 bases between. The CDR3 totals 14 residues. This CDR3 is CASSSAGSHTEAFF. As DNA, the CDR3 is TGTGCCAGCAGTTCAGCCGGGAGCCACACTGAAGCTTTCTTT.

The sample holds many counts of this clonotype. The genes are TRBV11-1 and TRBJ1-1; 7 bases map to TRBD1. Germline-derived CDR1 and CDR2 are SGHAT and FQDESV (reference sequence). The CDR3 is 14 residues long. The V and J ends lost 5 bases and 3 bases, in that order; junction bases with no gene match: 6. CDR3 sequence reads: CASSPDRADTEAFF. The CDR3 region has the DNA TGTGCCAGCAGCCCCGACAGGGCGGACACTGAAGCTTTCTTT. The full variable domain, with the rest looked up from reference TRBV11-1 and TRBJ1-1, is EAEVAQSPRYKITEKSQAVAFWCDPISGHATLYWYRQILGQGPELLVQFQDESVVDDSQLPKDRFSAERLKGVDSTLKIQPAELGDSAMYLCASSPDRADTEAFFGQGTRLTVV.

The chain combines TRBV2 with TRBJ2-2; TRBD2 is a possible D gene (6 bases). Germline V gene data show CDR1 as SNHLY and CDR2 as FYNNEI. The germline V and J ends were trimmed by 3 bases and 5 bases, with 16 bases remaining between them. The CDR3 spans 16 residues. CDR3 loop: CASSDSGGMGTGELFF. Written as DNA, the CDR3 is TGTGCCAGCAGTGACTCCGGGGGAATGGGTACCGGGGAGCTGTTTTTT.

This rearrangement joins TRBV10-3 to TRBJ1-1; D is ambiguous. Trimming pared 3 bases from V and 3 bases from J, leaving 8 bases between. The V gene's germline CDR1 is ENHRY and CDR2 SYGVKD. The CDR3 runs to 13 residues. CDR3 in amino acids: CAISERPYTEAFF. CDR3 nucleotide sequence: TGTGCCATCAGTGAACGGCCTTACACTGAAGCTTTCTTT.

The rearrangement joins TRBV6-2 or TRBV6-3 to TRBJ1-1; the D gene is possibly TRBD1 (6 bases). CDR3 size: 14 residues. Trimming removed 4 bases from V and 4 bases from J, with 13 bases in between. CDR1 and CDR2 from the germline V gene are MNHEY and SVGEGT. CDR3 loop: CASSSQGGFTEAFF. The DNA of the CDR3 is TGTGCCAGCAGTTCACAGGGCGGCTTCACTGAAGCTTTCTTT.

V gene TRBV7-8 combines with J gene TRBJ1-2; the D gene is possibly TRBD1 (5 bases). The CDR3 totals 16 residues. V lost 5 bases and J lost 2, with 18 bases in between. CDR1 SGHVS and CDR2 FQNEAQ come from the germline V gene. CDR3 sequence reads: CASSHPGMRGNYGYTF. The CDR3 DNA is TGTGCCAGCAGCCATCCTGGGATGAGGGGAAACTATGGCTACACCTTC.

This clonotype has a handful of counts. The gene calls are TRBV6-1 and TRBJ2-7; D ambiguous. The length of the CDR3 is 15 residues. V dropped 0 bases and J dropped 2 bases, with 11 bases sitting between them. Germline CDR1 reads MNHNS; CDR2 reads SASEGT. This CDR3 is CASSEAAGRAYEQYF. The CDR3 nucleotides are TGTGCCAGCAGTGAAGCTGCCGGCAGAGCCTACGAGCAGTACTTC.

Concerning this clonotype itself: A much more abundant neighbour one base away suggests this may be a read error. CDR3 amino acids: CASSLAGNGEAFF. In nucleotides, the CDR3 is TGTGCCAGCAGTTTAGCAGGTAATGGTGAAGCTTTCTTT. This chain joins TRBV12-3 or TRBV12-4 and TRBJ1-1, with D unclear. The V end lost 0 bases, the J end lost 7 bases, and 9 bases lay between the germline ends. CDR3 length equals 13 residues.